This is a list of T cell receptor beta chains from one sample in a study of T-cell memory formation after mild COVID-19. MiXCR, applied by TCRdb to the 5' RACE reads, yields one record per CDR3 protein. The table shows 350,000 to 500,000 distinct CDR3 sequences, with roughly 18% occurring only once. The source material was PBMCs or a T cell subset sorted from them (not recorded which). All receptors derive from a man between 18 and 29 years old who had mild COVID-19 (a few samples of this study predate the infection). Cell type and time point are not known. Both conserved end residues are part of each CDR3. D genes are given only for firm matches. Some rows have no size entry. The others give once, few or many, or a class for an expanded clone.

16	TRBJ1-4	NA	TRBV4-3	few	CASSQTGANANEKLFF	TGCGCCAGCAGCCAGACAGGAGCGAATGCTAATGAAAAACTGTTTTTT
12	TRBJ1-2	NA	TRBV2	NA	CASSGRGSGYTF	TGTGCCAGCAGTGGCCGGGGGAGCGGCTACACCTTC
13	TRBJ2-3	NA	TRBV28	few	CASSPGYSDTQYF	TGTGCCAGCAGTCCGGGGTATTCAGATACGCAGTATTTT
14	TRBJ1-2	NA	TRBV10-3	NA	CAIKPAATNYGYTF	TGTGCCATCAAGCCTGCCGCCACTAACTATGGCTACACCTTC
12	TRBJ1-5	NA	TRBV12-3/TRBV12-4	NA	CASRPGDQPQHF	TGTGCCAGCAGACCGGGGGACCAGCCCCAGCATTTT
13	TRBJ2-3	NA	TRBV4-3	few	CASSQAQTDTQYF	TGCGCCAGCAGCCAAGCCCAGACAGATACGCAGTATTTT
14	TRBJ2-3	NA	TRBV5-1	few	CASSLDPSGDTQYF	TGCGCCAGCAGCCTCGACCCCTCCGGAGATACGCAGTATTTT
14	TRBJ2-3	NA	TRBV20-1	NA	CSAMEGAISDTQYF	TGCAGTGCTATGGAGGGGGCCATTTCAGATACGCAGTATTTT
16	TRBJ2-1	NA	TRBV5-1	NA	CASSSSGGYSYNEQFF	TGCGCCAGCAGCTCCAGCGGAGGTTACTCCTACAATGAGCAGTTCTTC
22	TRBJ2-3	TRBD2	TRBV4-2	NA	CASSQDRFRGLAGAGSTDTQYF	TGTGCCAGCAGCCAAGATCGGTTTCGGGGACTAGCGGGGGCGGGAAGCACAGATACGCAGTATTTT
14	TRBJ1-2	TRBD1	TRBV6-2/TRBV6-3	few	CASIDLPGGKGYTF	TGTGCCAGCATCGATCTCCCAGGGGGCAAGGGCTACACCTTC
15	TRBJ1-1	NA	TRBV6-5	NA	CASSYHALRETEAFF	TGTGCCAGCAGTTACCACGCGCTCCGAGAGACTGAAGCTTTCTTT
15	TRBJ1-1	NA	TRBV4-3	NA	CASSHRGTGNTEAFF	TGCGCCAGCAGCCATCGTGGGACGGGGAACACTGAAGCTTTCTTT
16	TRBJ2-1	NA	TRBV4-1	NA	CASSQAPGSSYNEQFF	TGCGCCAGCAGCCAAGCACCGGGGAGCTCCTACAATGAGCAGTTCTTC
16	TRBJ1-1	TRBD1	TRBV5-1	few	CASSHGTGDMNTEAFF	TGCGCCAGCAGCCACGGGACAGGGGACATGAACACTGAAGCTTTCTTT
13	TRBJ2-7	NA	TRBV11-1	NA	CASSLETRGEQYF	TGTGCCAGCAGCTTAGAAACGCGGGGAGAGCAGTACTTC
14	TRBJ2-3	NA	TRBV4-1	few	CASSQGPGADTQYF	TGCGCCAGCAGCCAAGGCCCCGGAGCCGATACGCAGTATTTT
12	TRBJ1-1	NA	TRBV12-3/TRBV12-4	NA	CASSPGYTEAFF	TGTGCCAGCAGCCCAGGGTACACTGAAGCTTTCTTT
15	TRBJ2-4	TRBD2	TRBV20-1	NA	CSAELAGGHKNIQYF	TGCAGTGCTGAGTTAGCGGGGGGTCACAAAAACATTCAGTACTTC
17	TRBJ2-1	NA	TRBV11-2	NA	CASSLGLAGAMYNEQFF	TGTGCCAGCAGCTTAGGATTGGCGGGTGCAATGTACAATGAGCAGTTCTTC
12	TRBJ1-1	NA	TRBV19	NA	CASSIIGTEAFF	TGTGCCAGTAGTATTATCGGCACTGAAGCTTTCTTT
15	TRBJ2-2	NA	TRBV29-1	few	CSFKDRRSDTGELFF	TGCAGCTTCAAGGACCGGCGGTCGGACACCGGGGAGCTGTTTTTT